The T cell receptor (beta chain) described here comes from a study of blood T cell repertoires in COVID-19. In the study overall: From T cells, B-cell-depleted T cells, or PBMCs came the material, which was cDNA or gDNA.

Per the authors' pipeline: Amplifying reference gene primers gave estimates of nucleated cell counts. Method: immunoSEQ multiplex PCR; TCRdb's copy keeps in-frame clones and lacks some. V, J and clone size reflect that table, while D and trimming were determined from the DNA. The sample lists around 70,000 clones, roughly 86% seen once, with 10% to 15% in the top ten. This CDR3 comprises 15 residues. Germline V gives CDR1 LNHNV, CDR2 YYDKDF (reference sequence). V dropped 5 bases and J dropped 6; count of bases not matched to a gene: 11. This chain joins TRBV15 and TRBJ2-7; 9 nucleotides agree with TRBD2. The material sequenced was peripheral blood. This TCR derives from a human donor in a cohort sampled during active COVID-19. CDR3 nucleotides: TGTGCCACCAGCCCCAGCGGGGGGAGGGCCTTCGAGCAGTACTTC. This encodes CATSPSGGRAFEQYF.